One and the same sample provided the 27 T cell receptor beta chains below, sequenced in a study of patients and donors after allogeneic stem cell transplantation. TCRdb recomputed calls from the RT-PCR reads with MiXCR, one row per CDR3 protein. The table includes 400,000 to 450,000 distinct CDR3 sequences, around 16% detected once. Specimen: blood, either unsorted or a sorted T cell fraction (not recorded which). Source of these receptors: a human donor who was either an allogeneic HSCT recipient or a stem cell or donor lymphocyte infusion donor (not recorded which). It is not recorded whose cells these are; they may come from a transplant donor.

This clonotype was recorded only once. The chain combines TRBV23-1 with TRBJ2-2; D remains ambiguous. TRBV23-1 is classed as an ORF, of uncertain function. V lost 4 bases and J 4 bases, leaving 13 bases between the germline ends. The CDR3 is 15 residues long. CDR3 coding DNA: TGCGCCAGCAGTCTTTACACGCGACGCACCGGGGAGCTGTTTTTT. Its protein product is CASSLYTRRTGELFF.

The rearrangement joins TRBV7-9 to TRBJ1-1; tentative D call: TRBD1 (6 bases). CDR1 is SEHNR and CDR2 is FQNEAQ in the germline V gene (reference sequence). This CDR3 is built from 13 residues. V was shortened by 4 bases and J by 7 bases, with 13 bases between the two germline ends. CDR3 region: CASSSLGGLEAFF. For the CDR3, the DNA is TGTGCCAGCAGCTCCCTGGGGGGCCTTGAAGCTTTCTTT.

DNA for the CDR3: TGCAGCGTTTGGAGTTCCGGGGAGCTGTTTTTT. Protein: CSVWSSGELFF. The J gene is TRBJ2-2, the V gene TRBV29-1, with D uncertain. CDR1 is SQVTM, CDR2 ANQGSEA, per germline. The CDR3 is 11 amino acids. The V and J ends lost 5 bases and 6 bases respectively, with 7 bases between them.

This clonotype was found a few times. V gene TRBV20-1 combines with J gene TRBJ2-4; 12 nucleotides line up with TRBD2. CDR1 DFQATT and CDR2 SNEGSKA come from the germline V gene (reference sequence). Losses at the gene ends were 4 bases for V and 0 bases for J; bases not matched to a gene: 10. The CDR3 extends over 18 amino acids. The DNA of the CDR3 is TGCAGTGCTACTCGACTAGCGGGAGAGATGATAGCCAAAAACATTCAGTACTTC. It codes for CSATRLAGEMIAKNIQYF.

The chain couples TRBV2 to TRBJ2-3; TRBD1 aligns across 7 bases. The CDR3 is 15 residues long. Losses at the gene ends were 6 bases for V and 8 bases for J; bases not matched to a gene: 14. Per germline, CDR1 SNHLY and CDR2 FYNNEI. The CDR3 loop is CASSERDRMSSTQYF. CDR3 nucleotides: TGTGCCAGCAGCGAGAGGGACAGAATGAGCTCTACGCAGTATTTT.

The genes are TRBV20-1 and TRBJ2-1; TRBD2 agrees at 8 bases. Germline CDR1 and CDR2: DFQATT and SNEGSKA (reference sequence). The CDR3 extends over 15 amino acids. After removal of 0 bases from V and 7 bases from J, the junction contained 8 bases not matched to a gene. The CDR3 is CSARDRGGGLNEQFF. The DNA for the CDR3 is TGCAGTGCTAGAGATCGTGGCGGGGGGTTAAATGAGCAGTTCTTC.

This clonotype was counted at least ten times. The rearrangement uses TRBV29-1 and TRBJ1-2; no reliable D call. The CDR3 is made up of 13 amino acids. Trimming removed 2 bases from V and 4 bases from J, with 11 bases in between. The germline V gene encodes CDR1 SQVTM and CDR2 ANQGSEA. CDR3 amino acids: CSVEWSSLYGYTF. The CDR3 region has the DNA TGCAGCGTTGAATGGTCAAGTCTCTATGGCTACACCTTC.

This chain connects TRBV5-1 to TRBJ2-1; 13 positions agree with TRBD2. CDR3 size: 15 residues. V gave up 4 bases and J gave up 9 bases; unmatched junction bases: 7. In germline, CDR1 is SGHRS, CDR2 YFSETQ. CDR3 sequence reads: CASSLGTSGIGEQFF. CDR3 sequence (DNA): TGCGCCAGCAGCCTGGGGACTAGCGGGATCGGTGAGCAGTTCTTC.

This clonotype was observed a handful of times. The chain employs TRBV3-1 and TRBJ1-5; D uncertain. Germline lookup yields CDR1 LGHDT and CDR2 YNNKEL (reference sequence). Trimming pared 3 bases from V and 6 bases from J, leaving 12 bases between. The CDR3 contains 14 residues. The CDR3 loop is CASSHSSFRQPQHF. The CDR3 DNA reads TGTGCCAGCAGCCACTCTAGTTTTCGTCAGCCCCAGCATTTT.

A few counts support this clonotype. In DNA form, the CDR3 reads TGTGCCAGCAGCCTCGGGACCCCCCCCAGGGGCACCGGGGAGCTGTTTTTT. Translation gives CASSLGTPPRGTGELFF. The rearrangement joins TRBV21-1 to TRBJ2-2; the DNA was not compared with TRBD1, the D call given in the table. TRBV21-1 is a pseudogene locus. The CDR3 runs 17 residues.

The V call is TRBV11-1, the J call TRBJ2-6; 8 nucleotides agree with TRBD2. The germline V gene has CDR1 SGHAT and CDR2 FQDESV (reference sequence). The CDR3 covers 19 residues. V was pared by 7 bases and J by 0 bases, with 14 bases of the junction left unmatched. CDR3 DNA: TGTGCCAGCACCCGGGCGGCGGGGGGTCTCCTCTCTGGGGCCAACGTCCTGACTTTC. Translated: CASTRAAGGLLSGANVLTF.

J is TRBJ1-5 and V is TRBV19, with 7 bases identical to TRBD1. The CDR3 is 14 residues long. CDR1 is LNHDA and CDR2 is SQIVND in the germline V gene (reference sequence). The J segment lost 7 bases and the V segment lost 5 bases, leaving 8 bases of the junction unmatched. CDR3 DNA sequence: TGTGCCAGTAGTCCCCAACAGGGGAACCAGCCCCAGCATTTT. Protein: CASSPQQGNQPQHF.

This clonotype was picked up a small number of times. This chain uses TRBV4-2 with TRBJ2-1; D unclear. Germline loops: CDR1 LGHNA, CDR2 YNFKEQ. The CDR3 loop spans 12 amino acids. V lost 11 bases and J lost 2, with 10 bases in between. The CDR3 sequence: CAVEGPYNEQFF. The CDR3 nucleotides are TGTGCCGTGGAAGGTCCCTACAATGAGCAGTTCTTC.

This rearrangement joins TRBV5-4 to TRBJ2-3; 10 bases are a match to TRBD2. Trimming cost V 4 bases and J 0 bases; bases outside gene matches: 8. The CDR3 is 17 amino acids. The V gene's germline CDR1 is SGHNT and CDR2 YYREEE (reference sequence). CDR3 nucleotides: TGTGCCAGCAGCCCAGCTAGCGGGGGACATAGCACAGATACGCAGTATTTT. It encodes CASSPASGGHSTDTQYF.

The chain carries TRBV5-1 and TRBJ2-4; 14 bases line up with TRBD2. This CDR3 spans 18 amino acids. From germline, CDR1 is SGHRS and CDR2 YFSETQ. Trimming at V came to 0 bases and at J to 7 bases, leaving 9 bases not matched to a gene. CDR3 bases: TGCGCCAGCAGCTTGGCTCCTTGGGGACTAGCGGGAGTGAACATTCAGTACTTC. Translated, it gives CASSLAPWGLAGVNIQYF.

This clonotype showed up just a few times. This chain connects TRBV6-5 to TRBJ1-1; 8 nucleotides agree with TRBD1. V gave up 0 bases and J gave up 7 bases; unmatched junction bases: 10. The CDR3 spans 16 residues. Germline lookup yields CDR1 MNHEY and CDR2 SVGAGI. This chain's CDR3 is CASSYSTGRGLGEAFF. CDR3 nucleotide sequence: TGTGCCAGCAGTTACTCGACGGGCAGGGGGCTTGGTGAAGCTTTCTTT.

The chain employs TRBV11-3 and TRBJ2-5, with D unresolved. From germline, CDR1 is SGHNT and CDR2 YENEEA. There are 14 residues in the CDR3. Trimming removed 4 bases at V and 0 bases at J, with 9 bases between. CDR3: CASSSREYQETQYF. CDR3 coding DNA: TGTGCCAGCAGCTCCAGAGAGTACCAAGAGACCCAGTACTTC.

The chain is built from TRBV2 and TRBJ1-1; possibly TRBD1 for D (6 bases). The germline V and J ends were trimmed by 6 bases and 1 base, with 12 bases remaining between them. The CDR3 contains 14 residues. CDR1 is SNHLY and CDR2 is FYNNEI in the germline V gene. This CDR3 reads CASRLQGANTEAFF. DNA of the CDR3: TGTGCCAGCAGGTTACAGGGTGCGAACACTGAAGCTTTCTTT.

The genes are TRBV20-1 and TRBJ2-7; 10 nucleotides align to TRBD2. V trimming: 0 bases; J trimming: 5 bases; junction bases outside the gene matches: 7. There are 15 residues in the CDR3. Germline V lookup: CDR1 DFQATT, CDR2 SNEGSKA (reference sequence). The CDR3 coding sequence is TGCAGTGCTAGAGACCCGGGACTAGCGAGGGACGAGCAGTACTTC. Its protein is CSARDPGLARDEQYF.

This clonotype was counted only a few times. CDR3 bases: TGTGCCAGTAGTATTGAGTGGCGGGTTCTGAGGAACACTGAAGCTTTCTTT. This codes for CASSIEWRVLRNTEAFF. The gene calls are TRBV19 and TRBJ1-1; D not certain. Looked up from germline, CDR1 is LNHDA and CDR2 is SQIVND (reference sequence). Between the trimmed V and J ends, which lost 3 bases and 1 base, there was a span of 18 bases. This CDR3 has 17 residues.

Ten or more counts support this clonotype. This rearrangement joins TRBV5-1 to TRBJ2-4; maybe TRBD2 (6 bases). The V gene lost 1 base and the J gene lost 0 bases, with 17 bases spanning the gap. Per the germline V gene, CDR1 is SGHRS and CDR2 is YFSETQ. The CDR3 runs to 18 residues. For the CDR3, the DNA is TGCGCCAGCAGCTTGCAGCCGGGACGGGACTTAGCCAAAAACATTCAGTACTTC. This translates into CASSLQPGRDLAKNIQYF. The full variable domain, completed using reference TRBV5-1 and TRBJ2-4, is KAGVTQTPRYLIKTRGQQVTLSCSPISGHRSVSWYQQTPGQGLQFLFEYFSETQRNKGNFPGRFSGRQFSNSRSEMNVSTLELGDSALYLCASSLQPGRDLAKNIQYFGAGTRLSVL.

This clonotype showed up many times. The CDR3 loop reads CASSLRVNQPQHF. CDR3 nucleotide sequence: TGTGCCAGCAGTTTACGGGTTAATCAGCCCCAGCATTTT. V is TRBV12-3 or TRBV12-4 and J is TRBJ1-5; no definite D call. V lost 2 bases and J lost 4, with 6 bases in between. CDR3 length: 13 amino acids.

This clonotype turned up a few times. The CDR3 sequence is CASSAGSMNTEAFF. In DNA form, the CDR3 reads TGCGCCAGCAGCGCAGGAAGTATGAACACTGAAGCTTTCTTT. The genes are TRBV5-1 and TRBJ1-1; D is unclear. The V gene lost 4 bases and the J gene lost 0 bases, with 10 bases spanning the gap. Germline-derived CDR1 and CDR2 are SGHRS and YFSETQ. CDR3 size: 14 residues.

This rearrangement joins TRBV7-9 to TRBJ1-3; no reliable D call. From germline, CDR1 is SEHNR and CDR2 FQNEAQ (reference sequence). The CDR3 length is 13 residues. Trimming left V 5 bases short and J 1 base short, with 6 bases between. The CDR3 is CASSGRSGNTIYF. The CDR3 region has the DNA TGTGCCAGCAGCGGGAGGTCTGGAAACACCATATATTTT.

This clonotype was counted a few times. The chain links TRBV9 to TRBJ1-2, with unresolved D. Germline assignment: CDR1 SGDLS and CDR2 YYNGEE. V gave up 3 bases and J gave up 4 bases, with 13 bases separating them. The CDR3 is 14 residues long. The CDR3 protein is CASSDPLRTYGYTF. DNA for the CDR3: TGTGCCAGCAGCGATCCCCTTCGGACCTATGGCTACACCTTC.

The chain is built from TRBV29-1 and TRBJ1-1; TRBD1 aligns across 10 bases. Germline CDR1 and CDR2: SQVTM and ANQGSEA. The CDR3 consists of 12 residues. J gave up 11 bases and V 4 bases, and 7 bases lay outside the gene matches. CDR3: CSVADRGESAFF. CDR3 in DNA: TGCAGCGTTGCGGACAGGGGGGAATCGGCTTTCTTT.

There are a few counts of this clonotype. This chain connects TRBV6-5 to TRBJ1-1; D might be TRBD1 (6 bases). Trimming left V 0 bases short and J 4 bases short, with 12 bases between. The germline gives CDR1 MNHEY, CDR2 SVGAGI. The CDR3 length is 15 residues. The CDR3 bases are TGTGCCAGCAGTTACTCGAAGCAGGGGAGCACTGAAGCTTTCTTT. Encoded protein: CASSYSKQGSTEAFF.